Reported below is one T cell receptor (beta chain). Its antigen is still unknown. These data come from a study of cytomegalovirus exposure and HLA in healthy donors. About the study: For the approximately 360 genotyped donors, 81% fell within the Caucasian-associated ancestry cluster. Study conclusions and caveats: An analysis that came later showed most CMV-associated TCR beta chains appearing HLA-restricted. The authors confirmed in vitro that three CMV-associated chains were specific for CMV antigens.

CMV serostatus data were not documented for this donor. The V gene lost 5 bases and the J gene lost 2 bases, with 13 bases spanning the gap. CDR1 and CDR2 (germline): SGHVS, FNYEAQ. The CDR3 loop spans 14 amino acids. The PCR employed 60 Vbeta primers together with 13 Jbeta primers. Assay: immunoSEQ multiplex PCR; the TCRdb copy retains only in-frame clones and omits some. The sample has about 98,000 clones; around three quarters are singletons. This sequence originates from a human donor in good health. This sequence joins TRBV7-6 and TRBJ2-7; D gene uncertain. The sample taken for sequencing was PBMCs. CDR3 coding DNA: TGTGCCAGCAGCCCGAAAGACAAGCCCTACGAGCAGTACTTC. Translating gives CASSPKDKPYEQYF. The entire variable domain, with the rest obtained from reference TRBV7-6 and TRBJ2-7, is as follows: GAGVSQSPRYKVTKRGQDVALRCDPISGHVSLYWYRQALGQGPEFLTYFNYEAQQDKSGLPNDRFSAERPEGSISTLTIQRTEQRDSAMYRCASSPKDKPYEQYFGPGTRLTVT.